This T cell receptor beta chain was sequenced in a study of spatial heterogeneity in lung cancer. Study-level background: TCR and UMI combinations that were unique each appeared, on average, more than ten times in raw reads.

MiXCR, run by TCRdb on the 5' RACE reads, gives a single entry per CDR3 protein. The sample shows approximately 1,500 distinct CDR3 sequences, under 8% of them seen only once. The V segment lost 3 bases and the J segment 5 bases; nucleotides outside the gene matches: 5. CDR1 and CDR2 (germline): SGHRS, YFSETQ. CDR3 size: 15 residues. By sample share, this clonotype is medium-sized. As an off-target read in a library built for alpha chains, this beta chain has a frequency of little significance. Noted time point: sample taken at primary tumor resection. Sequencing was performed on whole RNA extracted from tumor and nontumor lung tissue, or from frozen PBMC, and the material was left unsorted. Samples were donated by 72 untreated early-stage non-small cell lung cancer patients.

The chain joins TRBV5-1 to TRBJ2-5, with 12 nucleotides matching TRBD2. The sequence was obtained from a female donor with early-stage non-small cell lung cancer. Specimen: normal lung tissue next to the tumor, collected at surgery. The CDR3 loop reads CASSSNGLAGETQYF. In nucleotides, the CDR3 is TGCGCCAGCAGCTCCAATGGACTAGCGGGGGAGACCCAGTACTTC.